The 25 T cell receptor beta chains below all came from one sample that was sequenced in a study of long-term antiretroviral therapy in people with HIV. This was the immunoSEQ v3.0 assay at survey level. Measured with immunoSEQ multiplex PCR; TCRdb has only the in-frame clones, and not every one. The sample includes some 28,000 clones, 80% of them seen just once. This sample comprised unsorted PBMCs, obtained 0.3 years after starting antiretroviral therapy. These receptors all stem from a man aged 35 to 55 with HIV.

This clone appeared once. The V and J genes are TRBV5-1 and TRBJ2-7; TRBD1 aligns across 8 bases. J was trimmed by 5 bases and V by 4 bases; bases with no gene match: 8. Germline loops: CDR1 SGHRS, CDR2 YFSETQ. The CDR3 extends over 14 amino acids. CDR3 DNA sequence: TGCGCCAGCAGCCTCGGGACAGGCCTTAACGAGCAGTACTTC. Amino acids: CASSLGTGLNEQYF.

The V gene is TRBV7-3, the J gene TRBJ2-2; the D is unclear. Trimming left V 2 bases short and J 2 bases short, with 6 bases between. Per germline, CDR1 SGHTA and CDR2 FQGTGA. The CDR3 totals 14 residues. Here the CDR3 DNA reads TGTGCCAGCAGCTTAGACACCAACACCGGGGAGCTGTTTTTT. It translates to CASSLDTNTGELFF.

This clone was seen a handful of times. This chain joins TRBV7-3 and TRBJ2-5, with D perhaps matching TRBD2 (6 bases). V gave up 5 bases and J gave up 5 bases, with 21 bases separating them. CDR3 length equals 16 residues. CDR1 and CDR2 (germline): SGHTA, FQGTGA. The CDR3 loop reads CASSPNSGLLGETQYF. The DNA of the CDR3 is TGTGCCAGCAGCCCAAATTCGGGACTCCTGGGGGAGACCCAGTACTTC.

J is TRBJ2-6 and V is TRBV19; D ambiguous. Per germline, CDR1 LNHDA and CDR2 SQIVND (reference sequence). The CDR3 length is 13 residues. V dropped 6 bases and J dropped 1 base, with 4 bases sitting between them. Written as DNA, the CDR3 is TGTGCCAGTAGAGGGTCTGGGGCCAACGTCCTGACTTTC. As protein: CASRGSGANVLTF.

This chain connects TRBV27 to TRBJ2-1; D unresolved. The CDR3 sequence is 15 residues long. Trimming left V 3 bases short and J 5 bases short, with 14 bases between. CDR1 MNHEY and CDR2 SMNVEV come from the germline V gene (reference sequence). The CDR3: CASSFSLAENNEQFF. The CDR3 DNA is TGTGCCAGCAGTTTTTCGCTCGCAGAAAACAATGAGCAGTTCTTC.

This clone was found a few times. The chain uses TRBV6-6 and TRBJ2-2; TRBD1 agrees at 9 bases. With V trimmed by 2 bases and J by 12 bases, 4 bases remained unmatched. This CDR3 is 13 amino acids long. Germline CDR1 is MNHNY and CDR2 is SVGAGI (reference sequence). The CDR3 region is CASSYRGTGKLFF. The CDR3, as DNA: TGTGCCAGCAGTTACCGAGGGACAGGGAAGCTGTTTTTT.

The chain joins TRBV10-3 to TRBJ1-3; 8 bases align to TRBD1. The CDR3 loop spans 16 amino acids. With V trimmed by 2 bases and J by 8 bases, 11 bases remained unmatched. Per germline, CDR1 ENHRY and CDR2 SYGVKD. CDR3 sequence (DNA): TGTGCCATCAGTGAGGGACAGGGAGATTTGGAAGACACCATATATTTT. Translating gives CAISEGQGDLEDTIYF.

The chain carries TRBV30 and TRBJ1-3; D remains ambiguous. The CDR3 has 13 amino acids. V shed 8 bases and J shed 0 bases, with 11 bases lying between them. CDR1 is GTSNPN, CDR2 SVGIG, per germline (reference sequence). CDR3 bases: TGTGCCGAGCGGGTAAACTCTGGAAACACCATATATTTT. It yields the protein CAERVNSGNTIYF. Full variable domain (missing parts from reference TRBV30 and TRBJ1-3): SQTIHQWPATLVQPVGSPLSLECTVEGTSNPNLYWYRQAAGRGLQLLFYSVGIGQISSEVPQNLSASRPQDRQFILSSKKLLLSDSGFYLCAERVNSGNTIYFGEGSWLTVV.

V gene TRBV29-1 combines with J gene TRBJ2-3; D is ambiguous. Germline loops: CDR1 SQVTM, CDR2 ANQGSEA. Trimming took off 3 bases at V and 6 bases at J, with 16 bases between the two ends. This CDR3 contains 14 residues. Here the CDR3 reads CSVEMASSTDTQYF. CDR3 nucleotides: TGCAGCGTTGAGATGGCCTCCTCAACCGATACGCAGTATTTT.

V and J are TRBV28 and TRBJ1-4, with D unresolved. CDR3 size: 14 residues. Deletions cut 5 bases from V and 6 bases from J, with 13 bases between. CDR1 MDHEN and CDR2 SYDVKM come from the germline V gene. In nucleotides, the CDR3 is TGTGCCAGCAGTGTCAGCGGGTTGGATGAAAAACTGTTTTTT. It encodes CASSVSGLDEKLFF.

On this clone: One end of the junction varies from germline; a read error may be responsible. CDR3 protein: CASTHSDTGELFF. The CDR3 coding sequence is TGTGCTAGCACACACAGCGACACCGGGGAGCTGTTTTTT. The chain uses TRBV7-7 and TRBJ2-2; D is undetermined. The germline V gene has CDR1 SSHAT and CDR2 FNYEAQ (reference sequence). The CDR3 is 13 amino acids.

V and J are TRBV10-3 and TRBJ2-1, with 7 bases fitting TRBD1. This CDR3 is 13 amino acids long. The ends lost 6 bases at V and 4 bases at J; junction bases unmatched: 3. Germline loops: CDR1 ENHRY, CDR2 SYGVKD. The CDR3 region is CAIRGTVYNEQFF. DNA for the CDR3: TGTGCCATCAGGGGGACAGTTTACAATGAGCAGTTCTTC.

This chain uses TRBV5-5 with TRBJ2-3; TRBD1 matches at 9 bases. J gave up 1 base and V 0 bases, and 6 bases lay outside the gene matches. There are 17 residues in the CDR3. Per germline, CDR1 SGHKS and CDR2 YYEKEE (reference sequence). CDR3 in amino acids: CASSLASRTGGTDTQYF. CDR3 nucleotide sequence: TGTGCCAGCAGCTTGGCCTCAAGGACAGGGGGCACAGATACGCAGTATTTT.

V and J are TRBV5-4 and TRBJ2-2; 13 nucleotides agree with TRBD2. The CDR3 sequence is 15 residues long. After removal of 4 bases from V and 7 bases from J, the junction contained 4 bases not matched to a gene. Germline V lookup: CDR1 SGHNT, CDR2 YYREEE (reference sequence). The CDR3 nucleotides read TGTGCCAGCAGCCGACTAGCGGGGGGTGACGGGGAGCTGTTTTTT. Its translation: CASSRLAGGDGELFF.

This clone was found a few times. The chain uses TRBV7-2 and TRBJ2-7; D perhaps matches TRBD1 (6 bases). Germline V gene lookup returns CDR1 SGHTA and CDR2 FQGNSA. With 1 base removed from V and 3 bases from J, the gap between germline ends came to 7 bases. This CDR3 region has 13 residues. In nucleotides, the CDR3 is TGTGCCAGCAGCTTAGGGGGGCACTACGAGCAGTACTTC. This sequence encodes CASSLGGHYEQYF. Looking up the rest from reference TRBV7-2 and TRBJ2-7 gives the full variable domain: GAGVSQSPSNKVTEKGKDVELRCDPISGHTALYWYRQSLGQGLEFLIYFQGNSAPDKSGLPSDRFSAERTGGSVSTLTIQRTQQEDSAVYLCASSLGGHYEQYFGPGTRLTVT.

This rearrangement joins TRBV7-8 to TRBJ2-5, with 12 positions matching TRBD2. V lost 5 bases to trimming and J lost 4 bases; unmatched junction nucleotides: 8. Germline values: CDR1 SGHVS, CDR2 FQNEAQ. The length of the CDR3 is 16 residues. CDR3 DNA: TGTGCCAGCAGCGTACATCTAGCGGGGGGGATAGAGACCCAGTACTTC. It is translated as CASSVHLAGGIETQYF.

The gene calls are TRBV27 and TRBJ1-2, with TRBD1 matching over 11 bases. J lost 4 bases, V lost 5 bases, and 9 bases had no gene match. Germline values: CDR1 MNHEY, CDR2 SMNVEV (reference sequence). This CDR3 spans 16 amino acids. CDR3 bases: TGTGCCAGCAGTCCGCAACCGGGACAGGGGGTCTATGGCTACACCTTC. It encodes CASSPQPGQGVYGYTF.

The rearrangement joins TRBV18 to TRBJ1-2; D uncertain. Trimming cost V 2 bases and J 0 bases, with 13 bases left between them. CDR1 is KGHSH, CDR2 LQKENI, per germline. This CDR3 has 16 residues. The CDR3 here is CASSPSGGAPNYGYTF. CDR3 nucleotides: TGTGCCAGCTCACCATCGGGAGGCGCTCCTAACTATGGCTACACCTTC. Full variable domain (rest looked up from reference TRBV18 and TRBJ1-2): NAGVMQNPRHLVRRRGQEARLRCSPMKGHSHVYWYRQLPEEGLKFMVYLQKENIIDESGMPKERFSAEFPKEGPSILRIQQVVRGDSAAYFCASSPSGGAPNYGYTFGSGTRLTVV.

The rearrangement joins TRBV19 to TRBJ2-4; no clear D gene. The V gene's germline CDR1 is LNHDA and CDR2 SQIVND (reference sequence). This CDR3 comprises 15 residues. V lost 3 bases and J 0 bases, leaving 9 bases between the germline ends. As DNA, the CDR3 is TGTGCCAGTAGTATTCGGGTTGTAGCCAAAAACATTCAGTACTTC. Translation gives CASSIRVVAKNIQYF.

The chain recombines TRBV28 with TRBJ1-2; tentatively, D is TRBD1 (5 bases). Per the germline V gene, CDR1 is MDHEN and CDR2 is SYDVKM. This CDR3 has 13 amino acids. The V end was cut by 5 bases, the J end by 4 bases, with 11 bases between. The CDR3 sequence: CASSSEGTYGYTF. DNA of the CDR3: TGTGCCAGCAGTAGTGAGGGGACCTATGGCTACACCTTC.

The chain couples TRBV10-3 to TRBJ1-5; D gene unclear. V lost 2 bases and J 5 bases, leaving 10 bases between the germline ends. CDR3 length equals 14 residues. CDR1 and CDR2 (germline): ENHRY, SYGVKD. The CDR3 DNA sequence: TGTGCCATCAGTGAGGGGCAGGCCGATCAGCCCCAGCATTTT. This codes for CAISEGQADQPQHF.

The chain is built from TRBV6-5 and TRBJ2-7; tentatively, D is TRBD2 (6 bases). CDR1 and CDR2 from the germline V gene are MNHEY and SVGAGI. Deletions cut 0 bases from V and 9 bases from J, with 12 bases between. This CDR3 has 13 amino acids. CDR3 coding DNA: TGTGCCAGCAGTTACTCGTCGTTAGCGGTGCAGTACTTC. Encoded protein: CASSYSSLAVQYF.

The chain has TRBV6-5 and TRBJ1-5; 9 positions agree with TRBD1. Losses at the gene ends were 5 bases for V and 4 bases for J; bases not matched to a gene: 6. Germline CDR1 reads MNHEY; CDR2 reads SVGAGI. This CDR3 has 15 amino acids. The CDR3, as DNA: TGTGCCAGCAGTCTGGACAGGGGAGATAATCAGCCCCAGCATTTT. Translating it yields CASSLDRGDNQPQHF.

The chain is built from TRBV7-9 and TRBJ1-1; D possibly corresponds to TRBD1 (6 bases). Trimming removed 5 bases from V and 0 bases from J, with 13 bases in between. The CDR3 is made up of 15 amino acids. Germline lookup yields CDR1 SEHNR and CDR2 FQNEAQ (reference sequence). The DNA for the CDR3 is TGTGCCAGCAGCCTGACGGGGACAATGAACACTGAAGCTTTCTTT. Translating gives CASSLTGTMNTEAFF.

The CDR3 here is CASSLEVQVGRVEKLFF. DNA of the CDR3: TGCGCCAGCAGCTTGGAGGTTCAAGTAGGAAGGGTTGAAAAACTGTTTTTT. The chain couples TRBV5-1 to TRBJ1-4; D is unclear. The CDR3 has 17 amino acids. In germline, CDR1 is SGHRS, CDR2 YFSETQ. V was cut by 0 bases and J by 7 bases, with 19 bases left in between.